One sample yielded the 7 T cell receptor beta chains listed below, sequenced in a study of cytomegalovirus exposure and HLA in healthy donors (dated by TCRdb to about 2017). The library was built by means of the immunoSEQ multiplex PCR assay. A mixture of 60 forward primers for TCR Vbeta segments and 13 reverse primers for TCR Jbeta segments was used in the multiplex PCR. The immuneACCESS repertoire file appears here via TCRdb, limited to in-frame rearrangements. These files lack a portion of the clones; in checked studies, under half of the deficit traces to unresolved V genes, and the cause of the others is not known. Present in this sample are some 130,000 clones, 60% to 80% of which were seen just once. Approximately 7.8% of the sample comes from the top ten. Material for sequencing was PBMCs. Receptors originate from a male donor in good health and CMV-seronegative.

V and J are TRBV4-3 and TRBJ2-5; 9 bases agree with TRBD2. CDR3 length: 16 residues. Germline-derived CDR1 and CDR2 are LGHNA and YSLEER. J gave up 1 base and V 4 bases, and 7 bases lay outside the gene matches. The CDR3, as DNA: TGCGCCAGCAGCCTAACTGAACTAGCGGGCCAAGAGACCCAGTACTTC. Translation gives CASSLTELAGQETQYF.

The CDR3 DNA follows: TGTGCCAGCAGCCCATCCTGGGGACAGGGTCTCTCTGGAAACACCATATATTTT. Encoded protein: CASSPSWGQGLSGNTIYF. The chain has TRBV7-9 and TRBJ1-3; 9 bases align to TRBD1. The CDR3 covers 18 residues. Germline loops: CDR1 SEHNR, CDR2 FQNEAQ (reference sequence). With V trimmed by 5 bases and J by 0 bases, 11 bases remained unmatched. The entire variable domain, with the rest obtained from reference TRBV7-9 and TRBJ1-3, is as follows: DTGVSQNPRHKITKRGQNVTFRCDPISEHNRLYWYRQTLGQGPEFLTYFQNEAQLEKSRLLSDRFSAERPKGSFSTLEIQRTEQGDSAMYLCASSPSWGQGLSGNTIYFGEGSWLTVV.

The chain uses TRBV6-1 and TRBJ2-1; weak D call: TRBD2 (5 bases). V was clipped by 3 bases and J by 7 bases, with 22 bases between them. The CDR3 runs 17 residues. The germline gives CDR1 MNHNS, CDR2 SASEGT. The CDR3 sequence is CASSDLGVRTGMNEQFF. The CDR3 nucleotides read TGTGCCAGCAGTGACCTCGGTGTCCGGACGGGAATGAATGAGCAGTTCTTC.

The J gene is TRBJ2-2, the V gene TRBV7-3; possibly TRBD2 for D (6 bases). CDR1 is SGHTA and CDR2 is FQGTGA in the germline V gene. The germline V and J ends were trimmed by 5 bases and 6 bases, with 16 bases remaining between them. This CDR3 contains 15 residues. The CDR3 loop reads CASSRGGKGPGELFF. In nucleotides, the CDR3 is TGTGCCAGCAGCCGTGGGGGGAAGGGTCCCGGGGAGCTGTTTTTT. Drawing the rest from reference TRBV7-3 and TRBJ2-2, the complete variable domain is GAGVSQTPSNKVTEKGKYVELRCDPISGHTALYWYRQSLGQGPEFLIYFQGTGAADDSGLPNDRFFAVRPEGSVSTLKIQRTERGDSAVYLCASSRGGKGPGELFFGEGSRLTVL.

V gene TRBV11-2 combines with J gene TRBJ1-1, with 7 bases that match TRBD1. Trimming cost V 5 bases and J 1 base; bases outside gene matches: 7. CDR1 is SGHAT and CDR2 is FQNNGV in the germline V gene. The CDR3 covers 15 residues. CDR3 bases: TGTGCCAGCAGCGAGACAGGGAAGTGGAACACTGAAGCTTTCTTT. This gives the protein CASSETGKWNTEAFF.

The chain has TRBV5-1 and TRBJ1-6; possible D gene TRBD1, 5 bases. Trimming pared 1 base from V and 4 bases from J, leaving 9 bases between. CDR1 and CDR2 from the germline V gene are SGHRS and YFSETQ. CDR3 size: 15 residues. The CDR3 sequence: CASSLNTGYNSPLHF. The DNA for the CDR3 is TGCGCCAGCAGCTTGAACACAGGTTATAATTCACCCCTCCACTTT.

J is TRBJ2-7 and V is TRBV19; 11 positions agree with TRBD1. CDR1 LNHDA and CDR2 SQIVND come from the germline V gene (reference sequence). The CDR3 length is 16 residues. V shed 6 bases and J 5 bases; nucleotides not matched to a gene: 12. The CDR3 DNA reads as TGTGCCAGTAGCACCGGAAATCCGGGACAGGGGGACGAGCAGTACTTC. This encodes CASSTGNPGQGDEQYF. The full variable domain, its missing parts supplied by reference TRBV19 and TRBJ2-7, is DGGITQSPKYLFRKEGQNVTLSCEQNLNHDAMYWYRQDPGQGLRLIYYSQIVNDFQKGDIAEGYSVSREKKESFPLTVTSAQKNPTAFYLCASSTGNPGQGDEQYFGPGTRLTVT.